This T cell receptor (beta chain) was identified during a study of blood T cells in healthy people across ages. General observations from the study: Diversity estimated from one million T cells was considered an underestimate.

The V and J ends lost 4 bases and 2 bases respectively, with 16 bases between them. The germline V gene has CDR1 DFQATT and CDR2 SNEGSKA (reference sequence). The CDR3 has 15 amino acids. This clonotype appeared a few times. The antigen is undetermined. Together with a sample-barcoded 5' primer, a J-beta primer mix was included in a second PCR lasting roughly 6 to 12 cycles. Each cDNA molecule was tagged by a template-switch adaptor with 12 random nucleotides. TCRdb reprocessed the 5' RACE reads via MiXCR and lists one record per CDR3 protein. In the table there are 1.8 million or so distinct CDR3 sequences, roughly 43% of which are singletons.

The source is a human donor in good health. Sequencing was done on a sample of blood. This chain joins TRBV20-1 and TRBJ2-3; weak D call: TRBD2 (6 bases). In DNA form, the CDR3 reads TGCAGTGCTAAGCTCTCGGGACTCTACACAGATACGCAGTATTTT. It is translated as CSAKLSGLYTDTQYF.